One TCR beta chain is described in this entry. This CDR3 region has 15 residues. V was cut by 5 bases and J by 0 bases, with 12 bases left in between. The V gene's germline CDR1 is SGHAT and CDR2 FQNNGV. These data belong to a study of T cell responses to AZD1222 COVID-19 vaccine. Sequenced by immunoSEQ multiplex PCR; TCRdb stores in-frame clones only, minus some. The profile covers some 140,000 clones, with about 88% appearing a single time and 3% to 3.5% taken by the ten largest. The chain recombines TRBV11-2 with TRBJ2-3; D is perhaps TRBD1 (5 bases). The source is an adult in good health. The source material was peripheral blood, sampled on day 0 of AZD1222 vaccination. The CDR3 sequence: CASSPQGGSTDTQYF. In nucleotides, the CDR3 is TGTGCCAGCAGCCCCCAGGGTGGGAGCACAGATACGCAGTATTTT. Filled out from reference TRBV11-2 and TRBJ2-3, the complete variable domain reads EAGVAQSPRYKIIEKRQSVAFWCNPISGHATLYWYQQILGQGPKLLIQFQNNGVVDDSQLPKDRFSAERLKGVDSTLKIQPAKLEDSAVYLCASSPQGGSTDTQYFGPGTRLTVL.